Listed here are 32 T cell receptor beta chains from one sample, sequenced in a study of blood T cell repertoires in COVID-19 (dated by TCRdb to the early 2020s). Libraries were made using the immunoSEQ multiplex PCR assay. The clones in this table, taken by TCRdb from immuneACCESS, are in-frame only. Not every clone is retained; where verified, under half of the shortfall comes from an unresolved V gene, and the cause of the rest is unknown. The sample yields some 300,000 clones; approximately 88% were counted once. More than 6.5% of the sample is in the top ten clones. The material sequenced was peripheral blood. The receptors were sampled from a woman aged 25 to 39 who had recovered from COVID-19.

The J gene is TRBJ2-7, the V gene TRBV5-4, with D uncertain. This CDR3 comprises 14 residues. The V gene lost 4 bases and the J gene lost 1 base, with 12 bases spanning the gap. Germline loops: CDR1 SGHNT, CDR2 YYREEE (reference sequence). As DNA, the CDR3 is TGTGCCAGCAGCCCCGCGGATTGGTCCTACGAGCAGTACTTC. It is translated as CASSPADWSYEQYF.

In its sample, this clone was seen once. The V gene is TRBV5-4, the J gene TRBJ1-3; 7 nucleotides align to TRBD1. CDR1 and CDR2 from the germline V gene are SGHNT and YYREEE (reference sequence). The CDR3 spans 14 residues. Unmatched junction bases numbered 4, after V lost 4 bases and J lost 3 bases. CDR3 nucleotides: TGTGCCAGCAGCCCGGGACAGCTTGGAAACACCATATATTTT. This gives the protein CASSPGQLGNTIYF.

This chain uses TRBV5-5 with TRBJ2-7, with 10 nucleotides matching TRBD1. Looked up from germline, CDR1 is SGHKS and CDR2 is YYEKEE (reference sequence). The V gene end was trimmed by 2 bases and the J gene end by 3 bases; junction bases not matched to a gene: 8. The CDR3 consists of 16 residues. The CDR3 bases are TGTGCCAGCAGCTTCGCCCCGGGACAGGGGCTCTACGAGCAGTACTTC. This sequence encodes CASSFAPGQGLYEQYF.

This chain links TRBV4-1 with TRBJ2-7; 10 positions agree with TRBD1. Losses at the gene ends were 1 base for V and 3 bases for J; bases not matched to a gene: 3. CDR3 length: 15 residues. CDR1 is MGHRA and CDR2 is YSYEKL in the germline V gene. CDR3 nucleotides: TGCGCCAGCAGCCAAGGTGGACAGGGGGGCTACGAGCAGTACTTC. Its translation: CASSQGGQGGYEQYF.

The CDR3 reads CASSPSPSTTDTQYF. The CDR3 region has the DNA TGCGCCAGCAGCCCTTCTCCTAGCACCACAGATACGCAGTATTTT. The chain uses TRBV5-1 and TRBJ2-3, with D perhaps matching TRBD2 (5 bases). V gave up 4 bases and J gave up 2 bases, with 14 bases separating them. Germline CDR1 reads SGHRS; CDR2 reads YFSETQ. CDR3 size: 15 residues.

The genes are TRBV28 and TRBJ1-5, with D hard to call. The CDR3 has 11 amino acids. Germline V gene lookup returns CDR1 MDHEN and CDR2 SYDVKM. V lost 5 bases, J lost 5 bases, and 4 bases lay in between. The CDR3 protein is CASSTDQPQHF. For the CDR3, the DNA is TGTGCCAGCAGTACTGATCAGCCCCAGCATTTT.

The chain combines TRBV28 with TRBJ2-1; tentative D call: TRBD2 (5 bases). Germline-derived CDR1 and CDR2 are MDHEN and SYDVKM. V lost 5 bases, J lost 2 bases, and 10 bases lay in between. This CDR3 comprises 14 residues. CDR3 coding DNA: TGTGCCAGCAGTAAGGCGGGTACCTACAATGAGCAGTTCTTC. Its protein is CASSKAGTYNEQFF.

The chain is built from TRBV19 and TRBJ1-1; a possible D gene is TRBD1 (5 bases). Deletions cut 3 bases from V and 0 bases from J, with 8 bases between. Germline lookup yields CDR1 LNHDA and CDR2 SQIVND (reference sequence). The CDR3 has 14 residues. CDR3 sequence (DNA): TGTGCCAGTAGTATGGGGACTTTGAACACTGAAGCTTTCTTT. Protein: CASSMGTLNTEAFF.

The chain is built from TRBV11-2 and TRBJ1-2; a weak D match, TRBD1 (5 bases). Trimming left V 0 bases short and J 8 bases short, with 16 bases between. Per germline, CDR1 SGHAT and CDR2 FQNNGV. The CDR3 sequence is 15 residues long. The CDR3 here is CASSLEGRAPRGYTF. CDR3 coding DNA: TGTGCCAGCAGCTTAGAAGGCAGGGCCCCCCGGGGCTACACCTTC.

This clone appeared once. The chain joins TRBV12-3 or TRBV12-4 to TRBJ1-1; D may be TRBD1 (6 bases). The CDR3 runs to 11 residues. V was shortened by 6 bases and J by 11 bases, with 13 bases between the two germline ends. The CDR3 nucleotides are TGTGCCAGCAGCTTGCGGACAGACGCTTTCTTT. Encoded protein: CASSLRTDAFF.

The chain recombines TRBV7-8 with TRBJ2-5, with 9 bases fitting TRBD2. Germline V gene lookup returns CDR1 SGHVS and CDR2 FQNEAQ. The CDR3 extends over 15 amino acids. The J segment lost 2 bases and the V segment lost 7 bases, leaving 8 bases of the junction unmatched. The DNA of the CDR3 is TGTGCCAGCACAAATAGCGGGGGCCTACAAGAGACCCAGTACTTC. This codes for CASTNSGGLQETQYF. The entire variable domain, with the rest obtained from reference TRBV7-8 and TRBJ2-5, is as follows: GAGVSQSPRYKVAKRGQDVALRCDPISGHVSLFWYQQALGQGPEFLTYFQNEAQLDKSGLPSDRFFAERPEGSVSTLKIQRTQQEDSAVYLCASTNSGGLQETQYFGPGTRLLVL.

This clone was picked up a small number of times. V gene TRBV5-4 combines with J gene TRBJ2-4; D gene unclear. Trimming left V 0 bases short and J 8 bases short, with 6 bases between. The CDR3 consists of 12 residues. CDR1 and CDR2 (germline): SGHNT, YYREEE (reference sequence). This chain's CDR3 is CASSLEADIQYF. In DNA form, the CDR3 reads TGTGCCAGCAGCTTGGAGGCGGACATTCAGTACTTC.

The chain is built from TRBV6-4 and TRBJ1-3, with TRBD1 as a possible D gene (5 bases). The ends were cut back, 6 bases at V and 7 bases at J, with 16 bases in the middle. Germline CDR1 is MRHNA and CDR2 is SNTAGT. This CDR3 is 14 amino acids long. The CDR3 loop reads CASRGPALSNTIYF. The CDR3 DNA sequence: TGTGCCAGCAGGGGGCCCGCCCTTTCGAACACCATATATTTT.

J is TRBJ1-1 and V is TRBV5-1, with D possibly TRBD1 on 5 matching bases. There are 14 residues in the CDR3. Trimming cost V 6 bases and J 3 bases, with 15 bases left between them. From germline, CDR1 is SGHRS and CDR2 YFSETQ. CDR3 sequence (DNA): TGCGCCAGCAAGCAAGGGGTAATGGACACTGAAGCTTTCTTT. This translates into CASKQGVMDTEAFF. Combining the CDR3 with reference TRBV5-1 and TRBJ1-1 gives the whole variable domain KAGVTQTPRYLIKTRGQQVTLSCSPISGHRSVSWYQQTPGQGLQFLFEYFSETQRNKGNFPGRFSGRQFSNSRSEMNVSTLELGDSALYLCASKQGVMDTEAFFGQGTRLTVV.

The V and J genes are TRBV4-1 and TRBJ1-1, with TRBD1 as a possible D gene (5 bases). Germline CDR1 is MGHRA and CDR2 is YSYEKL. This CDR3 has 15 residues. Trimming removed 4 bases from V and 6 bases from J, with 18 bases in between. The CDR3 sequence is CASSPPRRTGAEAFF. As DNA, the CDR3 is TGCGCCAGCAGCCCTCCACGTCGAACGGGGGCTGAAGCTTTCTTT.

As concerns this clone: The DNA is left out, because the CDR3 cannot be placed on it with certainty; the CDR3 is given as TCRdb lists it. This chain joins TRBV21-1 and TRBJ1-3; TRBD1, the D gene given by the table, was not confirmed from the DNA. TRBV21-1 is a known pseudogene. The CDR3 region is 19 residues in length, termini included. The CDR3 loop is CASSNRDRGRWALGNTIYF.

The rearrangement uses TRBV6-5 and TRBJ2-3; TRBD2 aligns across 8 bases. The CDR3 has 15 residues. In germline, CDR1 is MNHEY, CDR2 SVGAGI. Trimming at V came to 4 bases and at J to 5 bases, leaving 8 bases not matched to a gene. This CDR3 is CASSSSGLVGDTQYF. The CDR3 nucleotides are TGTGCCAGCAGTTCCTCGGGACTAGTTGGAGATACGCAGTATTTT.

This sequence joins TRBV4-3 and TRBJ1-1; D possibly corresponds to TRBD1 (5 bases). The germline gives CDR1 LGHNA, CDR2 YSLEER. V was shortened by 1 base and J by 1 base, with 13 bases between the two germline ends. This CDR3 has 16 amino acids. DNA for the CDR3: TGCGCCAGCAGCCAAGTTTATGGGGGGACGAACACTGAAGCTTTCTTT. This translates into CASSQVYGGTNTEAFF.

The chain is built from TRBV2 and TRBJ1-2, with 7 bases aligning to TRBD1. V shed 6 bases and J 5 bases; nucleotides not matched to a gene: 6. Germline V gene sequence: CDR1 SNHLY, CDR2 FYNNEI. This CDR3 contains 13 residues. The CDR3 spells CASSPGQKYGYTF. The DNA of the CDR3 is TGTGCCAGCAGCCCGGGACAGAAATATGGCTACACCTTC.

The gene calls are TRBV30 and TRBJ1-2; D remains ambiguous. Germline CDR1 reads GTSNPN; CDR2 reads SVGIG (reference sequence). There are 14 residues in the CDR3. V was clipped by 6 bases and J by 2 bases, with 16 bases between them. The DNA for the CDR3 is TGTGCCTGCCATGACCGGACGGGAAACTATGGCTACACCTTC. This codes for CACHDRTGNYGYTF.

The chain couples TRBV5-8 to TRBJ1-1; D ambiguous. There are 15 residues in the CDR3. Germline V gene data show CDR1 as SGHTS and CDR2 as YDEGEE. V lost 2 bases to trimming and J lost 5 bases, with 16 bases between them. The chain's CDR3 is CASSFRPLRGTEAFF. Here the CDR3 DNA reads TGTGCCAGCAGCTTTAGGCCCCTCCGGGGAACTGAAGCTTTCTTT.

This clone turned up a few times. The CDR3 DNA reads as TGTGCCAGCACCTTTCGCAGGAGGGAGCTGTTTTTT. This sequence encodes CASTFRRRELFF. The genes are TRBV11-2 and TRBJ2-2; D remains ambiguous. CDR1 is SGHAT, CDR2 FQNNGV, per germline. The CDR3 length is 12 residues. Trimming shortened V by 7 bases and J by 9 bases, and 12 bases separated the two germline ends.

The chain joins TRBV18 to TRBJ2-7; D gene uncertain. CDR3 length equals 15 residues. Germline lookup yields CDR1 KGHSH and CDR2 LQKENI. V was trimmed by 3 bases and J by 0 bases, leaving 12 bases between them. CDR3 loop: CASSPGQRGSYEQYF. The CDR3 DNA reads TGTGCCAGCTCACCGGGTCAGCGAGGCTCCTACGAGCAGTACTTC.

The chain recombines TRBV5-6 with TRBJ2-7; TRBD2 might be the D (5 bases). Germline assignment: CDR1 SGHDT and CDR2 YYEEEE. V lost 3 bases to trimming and J lost 2 bases, with 9 bases between them. There are 13 residues in the CDR3. CDR3 nucleotides: TGTGCCAGCAGCTACGGGATTGCCTACGAGCAGTACTTC. Protein sequence: CASSYGIAYEQYF.

J is TRBJ2-3 and V is TRBV5-4, with a tentative D call TRBD2 (7 bases). Germline V gives CDR1 SGHNT, CDR2 YYREEE (reference sequence). The CDR3 covers 16 residues. Deletions cut 7 bases from V and 2 bases from J, with 20 bases between. CDR3 protein: CASRGFAGAHTDTQYF. The CDR3 DNA follows: TGTGCCAGCCGCGGCTTCGCGGGGGCGCACACAGATACGCAGTATTTT.

The chain uses TRBV11-2 and TRBJ2-7, with D tentatively TRBD2 (6 bases). The CDR3 contains 12 residues. Germline-derived CDR1 and CDR2 are SGHAT and FQNNGV. Trimming removed 2 bases from V and 7 bases from J, with 9 bases in between. CDR3: CASSLSRGEQYF. In nucleotides, the CDR3 is TGTGCCAGCAGCTTAAGTCGGGGGGAGCAGTACTTC.

The chain employs TRBV18 and TRBJ2-5; the D gene is possibly TRBD1 (6 bases). Germline assignment: CDR1 KGHSH and CDR2 LQKENI. The CDR3 has 14 amino acids. V gave up 4 bases and J gave up 1 base, with 10 bases separating them. CDR3 bases: TGTGCCAGCTCACTCTCGGACAGCCAAGAGACCCAGTACTTC. The encoded protein is CASSLSDSQETQYF.

The CDR3 loop reads CASSIGGQANQPQHF. The CDR3 DNA follows: TGTGCCAGTAGTATAGGGGGACAGGCCAATCAGCCCCAGCATTTT. The chain joins TRBV19 to TRBJ1-5, with TRBD1 matching 8 bases. The junction had 2 bases not matched to a gene; V was cut back by 1 base and J by 3 bases. The germline gives CDR1 LNHDA, CDR2 SQIVND (reference sequence). The CDR3 has 15 amino acids.

The genes are TRBV19 and TRBJ2-1, with 12 bases that match TRBD2. The J segment lost 6 bases and the V segment lost 6 bases, leaving 9 bases of the junction unmatched. The CDR3 is 16 amino acids. CDR1 and CDR2 (germline): LNHDA, SQIVND (reference sequence). In DNA, the CDR3 is TGTGCCAGTAGCTGGACTAGCGGGGTCGCGGGCAATGAGCAGTTCTTC. Protein sequence: CASSWTSGVAGNEQFF. The entire variable domain, with the rest obtained from reference TRBV19 and TRBJ2-1, is as follows: DGGITQSPKYLFRKEGQNVTLSCEQNLNHDAMYWYRQDPGQGLRLIYYSQIVNDFQKGDIAEGYSVSREKKESFPLTVTSAQKNPTAFYLCASSWTSGVAGNEQFFGPGTRLTVL.

V gene TRBV5-5 combines with J gene TRBJ2-7; D remains ambiguous. CDR3 length: 11 amino acids. Germline loops: CDR1 SGHKS, CDR2 YYEKEE (reference sequence). V was clipped by 4 bases and J by 7 bases, with 9 bases between them. This CDR3 reads CASSAVEEQYF. Written as DNA, the CDR3 is TGTGCCAGCAGCGCCGTGGAGGAGCAGTACTTC.

This clone was seen a single time. The chain employs TRBV6-5 and TRBJ1-2; D remains ambiguous. Looked up from germline, CDR1 is MNHEY and CDR2 is SVGAGI. Deletions cut 10 bases from V and 8 bases from J, with 11 bases between. The CDR3 is 10 residues long. The CDR3 loop is CATLRGGYTF. The CDR3 DNA reads as TGTGCCACCCTCCGCGGGGGCTACACCTTC.

The chain couples TRBV28 to TRBJ2-2; D is unclear. V was clipped by 8 bases and J by 3 bases, with 7 bases between them. CDR1 and CDR2 from the germline V gene are MDHEN and SYDVKM. The CDR3 runs to 12 residues. The CDR3 DNA reads as TGTGCCAGCTTTAGAGACACCGGGGAGCTGTTTTTT. It codes for CASFRDTGELFF.